These 24 T cell receptor beta chains came from one sample sequenced in a study of control samples from healthy donors and cancer patients. The method was immunoSEQ multiplex PCR; TCRdb's version includes in-frame clones alone and lacks a portion of them. The sample includes some 130,000 clones, 85% to 90% of them seen just once. Sample: PBMCs. The receptors here all came from a man aged 45-60 years with head and neck cancer.

This clone has a count of ten or more. This chain links TRBV27 with TRBJ2-1, with TRBD2 matching over 7 bases. CDR1 is MNHEY, CDR2 SMNVEV, per germline (reference sequence). CDR3 size: 15 residues. V lost 7 bases and J lost 1; bases outside the gene matches: 7. The CDR3 region is CASMPGRGSYNEQFF. DNA of the CDR3: TGTGCCAGCATGCCGGGGAGGGGTTCCTACAATGAGCAGTTCTTC.

The chain uses TRBV28 and TRBJ1-1; the match to TRBD1 covers 7 bases. From germline, CDR1 is MDHEN and CDR2 SYDVKM. The CDR3 contains 14 residues. The J segment lost 4 bases and the V segment lost 6 bases, leaving 8 bases of the junction unmatched. CDR3 residues: CASRIDRDSTEAFF. The CDR3 DNA is TGTGCCAGCAGGATAGACAGGGATAGCACTGAAGCTTTCTTT. Looking up the rest from reference TRBV28 and TRBJ1-1 gives the full variable domain: DVKVTQSSRYLVKRTGEKVFLECVQDMDHENMFWYRQDPGLGLRLIYFSYDVKMKEKGDIPEGYSVSREKKERFSLILESASTNQTSMYLCASRIDRDSTEAFFGQGTRLTVV.

The CDR3 DNA follows: TGTGCCAGCAGCTTGGGGGGACTAGCGTTCAACGAGCAGTACTTC. Protein: CASSLGGLAFNEQYF. The chain links TRBV5-4 to TRBJ2-7; 10 nucleotides align to TRBD2. CDR3 length equals 15 residues. J was trimmed by 5 bases and V by 0 bases; bases with no gene match: 5. Per the germline V gene, CDR1 is SGHNT and CDR2 is YYREEE (reference sequence).

This chain joins TRBV7-9 and TRBJ1-5; a weak D match, TRBD1 (6 bases). Germline-derived CDR1 and CDR2 are SEHNR and FQNEAQ (reference sequence). The CDR3 has 12 amino acids. V lost 5 bases to trimming and J lost 7 bases, with 9 bases between them. The CDR3 loop reads CASSIQGQPQHF. The CDR3 region has the DNA TGTGCCAGCAGCATACAGGGACAGCCCCAGCATTTT.

This chain connects TRBV5-1 to TRBJ2-1; the match to TRBD1 covers 8 bases. V trimming: 1 base; J trimming: 6 bases; junction bases outside the gene matches: 6. The V gene's germline CDR1 is SGHRS and CDR2 YFSETQ. This CDR3 contains 15 residues. This chain's CDR3 is CASSLTGQGSNEQFF. In nucleotides, the CDR3 is TGCGCCAGCAGCTTGACAGGACAGGGAAGCAATGAGCAGTTCTTC.

CDR3 sequence reads: CASSLGGRTTYEQYF. CDR3 sequence (DNA): TGTGCCAGCAGCTTGGGCGGACGGACTACCTACGAGCAGTACTTC. This chain uses TRBV7-9 with TRBJ2-7; a weak D match, TRBD2 (6 bases). The length of the CDR3 is 15 residues. Deletions cut 3 bases from V and 2 bases from J, with 14 bases between. Germline V gives CDR1 SEHNR, CDR2 FQNEAQ (reference sequence). Variable domain in full (rest from reference TRBV7-9 and TRBJ2-7): DTGVSQNPRHKITKRGQNVTFRCDPISEHNRLYWYRQTLGQGPEFLTYFQNEAQLEKSRLLSDRFSAERPKGSFSTLEIQRTEQGDSAMYLCASSLGGRTTYEQYFGPGTRLTVT.

The chain links TRBV5-1 to TRBJ1-5, with TRBD1 as a possible D gene (5 bases). The CDR3 is made up of 13 amino acids. V was trimmed by 5 bases and J by 3 bases, leaving 9 bases between them. Per germline, CDR1 SGHRS and CDR2 YFSETQ. CDR3 in DNA: TGCGCCAGCAGGGGGGGAGTCAATCAGCCCCAGCATTTT. Its protein product is CASRGGVNQPQHF.

The gene calls are TRBV7-6 and TRBJ2-3, with 7 positions matching TRBD1. After removal of 5 bases from V and 1 base from J, the junction contained 3 bases not matched to a gene. The CDR3 consists of 14 residues. From germline, CDR1 is SGHVS and CDR2 FNYEAQ. The CDR3 DNA reads TGTGCCAGCAGCACCGGACAGGGCACAGATACGCAGTATTTT. Translating gives CASSTGQGTDTQYF.

This clone was seen a handful of times. V is TRBV28 and J is TRBJ2-5; D is tentatively TRBD1 or TRBD2 (5 bases each). V was trimmed by 6 bases and J by 12 bases, leaving 20 bases between them. From germline, CDR1 is MDHEN and CDR2 SYDVKM. The CDR3 is 13 amino acids. Here the CDR3 DNA reads TGTGCCAGCAGGACCCTGGCGTGGGGACCCAAGTACTTC. Translated, it gives CASRTLAWGPKYF.

The chain has TRBV7-2 and TRBJ2-7; 9 bases are shared with TRBD1. Trimming cost V 5 bases and J 3 bases; bases outside gene matches: 8. The CDR3 consists of 15 residues. Germline V gene lookup returns CDR1 SGHTA and CDR2 FQGNSA. Written as DNA, the CDR3 is TGTGCCAGCAGCCGGACAGGGGTTACGGACTACGAGCAGTACTTC. It translates to CASSRTGVTDYEQYF.

The chain employs TRBV28 and TRBJ2-7; 11 bases fit TRBD1. The V and J ends lost 1 base and 1 base, in that order; junction bases with no gene match: 3. Per the germline V gene, CDR1 is MDHEN and CDR2 is SYDVKM. The CDR3 covers 16 residues. CDR3 region: CASSLSGTGGSYEQYF. The CDR3 bases are TGTGCCAGCAGTTTATCCGGGACAGGGGGGTCCTACGAGCAGTACTTC. The full variable domain, rest sourced from reference TRBV28 and TRBJ2-7, is DVKVTQSSRYLVKRTGEKVFLECVQDMDHENMFWYRQDPGLGLRLIYFSYDVKMKEKGDIPEGYSVSREKKERFSLILESASTNQTSMYLCASSLSGTGGSYEQYFGPGTRLTVT.

CDR3 protein: CASRGRLSYEQYF. CDR3 sequence (DNA): TGTGCCAGCAGGGGGCGGCTCTCCTACGAGCAGTACTTC. V is TRBV2 and J is TRBJ2-7, with TRBD1 as a possible D gene (5 bases). The CDR3 is 13 residues long. The ends were cut back, 6 bases at V and 0 bases at J, with 9 bases in the middle. Germline V CDR1 and CDR2: SNHLY, FYNNEI.

V is TRBV29-1 and J is TRBJ1-1; D gene ambiguous. Trimming removed 8 bases from V and 2 bases from J, with 15 bases in between. Germline V lookup: CDR1 SQVTM, CDR2 ANQGSEA. This CDR3 has 13 amino acids. The CDR3 is CSFSLQGNTEAFF. The CDR3 bases are TGCAGCTTCTCCCTTCAAGGCAACACTGAAGCTTTCTTT.

This chain connects TRBV28 to TRBJ1-3; D unresolved. The length of the CDR3 is 13 residues. The germline gives CDR1 MDHEN, CDR2 SYDVKM. Deletions cut 6 bases from V and 2 bases from J, with 8 bases between. CDR3 residues: CASSPGTGNTIYF. The CDR3 DNA follows: TGTGCCAGCAGCCCCGGAACTGGAAACACCATATATTTT.

The chain has TRBV7-9 and TRBJ2-1; D gene uncertain. From germline, CDR1 is SEHNR and CDR2 FQNEAQ (reference sequence). V was clipped by 5 bases and J by 7 bases, with 15 bases between them. The CDR3 contains 14 residues. CDR3 loop: CASSPVVDWNEQFF. In DNA form, the CDR3 reads TGTGCCAGCAGCCCCGTAGTAGATTGGAATGAGCAGTTCTTC.

The chain has TRBV5-4 and TRBJ2-5; 11 bases fit TRBD2. The CDR3 is made up of 15 amino acids. CDR1 SGHNT and CDR2 YYREEE come from the germline V gene (reference sequence). J gave up 5 bases and V 0 bases, and 3 bases lay outside the gene matches. The CDR3 sequence is CASSLETSGAETQYF. CDR3 DNA: TGTGCCAGCAGCTTGGAGACTAGCGGGGCTGAGACCCAGTACTTC.

This clone was counted a single time. The chain combines TRBV15 with TRBJ2-1; D tentatively fits TRBD1 or TRBD2 (5 bases each). The CDR3 has 17 amino acids. V lost 0 bases and J 2 bases, leaving 14 bases between the germline ends. CDR1 and CDR2 from the germline V gene are LNHNV and YYDKDF (reference sequence). CDR3 region: CATSREVGGRPYNEQFF. Written as DNA, the CDR3 is TGTGCCACCAGCAGAGAAGTTGGGGGAAGGCCCTACAATGAGCAGTTCTTC.

This clone was recorded only once. The V call is TRBV7-9, the J call TRBJ2-5; D is possibly TRBD1 (6 bases). The germline V gene has CDR1 SEHNR and CDR2 FQNEAQ (reference sequence). V was clipped by 5 bases and J by 4 bases, with 14 bases between them. The CDR3 is 14 amino acids. Here the CDR3 reads CASSPRQVRETQYF. CDR3 DNA sequence: TGTGCCAGCAGCCCCCGACAGGTACGAGAGACCCAGTACTTC.

The CDR3: CASSLLTGAKNIQYF. The CDR3 DNA is TGTGCCAGCAGTTTACTGACAGGGGCCAAAAACATTCAGTACTTC. This chain uses TRBV28 with TRBJ2-4, with 7 bases lining up with TRBD1. V lost 2 bases to trimming and J lost 1 base; unmatched junction nucleotides: 2. This CDR3 region has 15 residues. Germline V gives CDR1 MDHEN, CDR2 SYDVKM.

The V call is TRBV2, the J call TRBJ2-5; 7 bases line up with TRBD2. The CDR3 is 14 amino acids. Germline loops: CDR1 SNHLY, CDR2 FYNNEI. J gave up 1 base and V 7 bases, and 6 bases lay outside the gene matches. The CDR3 nucleotides read TGTGCCAGCACATCACCGGGGGGCCAAGAGACCCAGTACTTC. It specifies CASTSPGGQETQYF. The complete variable domain, with remaining parts taken from reference TRBV2 and TRBJ2-5, reads EPEVTQTPSHQVTQMGQEVILRCVPISNHLYFYWYRQILGQKVEFLVSFYNNEISEKSEIFDDQFSVERPDGSNFTLKIRSTKLEDSAMYFCASTSPGGQETQYFGPGTRLLVL.

The V and J genes are TRBV9 and TRBJ2-1, with 8 nucleotides matching TRBD2. The germline CDR1 and CDR2 sequences are SGDLS and YYNGEE. V was clipped by 4 bases and J by 9 bases; unmatched bases: 9. This CDR3 has 14 amino acids. The CDR3 DNA reads TGTGCCAGCAGCCCCGGGAGCGGGGGATTTGAGCAGTTCTTC. Protein sequence: CASSPGSGGFEQFF.

The chain uses TRBV7-9 and TRBJ2-7; D is undetermined. V was cut by 1 base and J by 3 bases, with 7 bases left in between. The CDR3 length is 13 residues. The germline V gene encodes CDR1 SEHNR and CDR2 FQNEAQ (reference sequence). The DNA of the CDR3 is TGTGCCAGCAGCTTAGGCGTGGGCTACGAGCAGTACTTC. Residues: CASSLGVGYEQYF.

This sequence joins TRBV29-1 and TRBJ1-1, with 8 bases that match TRBD1. V lost 7 bases to trimming and J lost 5 bases; unmatched junction nucleotides: 9. Per the germline V gene, CDR1 is SQVTM and CDR2 is ANQGSEA. This CDR3 has 13 residues. The CDR3 is CSGTSGGRTEAFF. CDR3 DNA sequence: TGCAGCGGAACCTCAGGGGGCAGGACTGAAGCTTTCTTT.

The genes are TRBV3-1 (or the pseudogene TRBV3-2) and TRBJ2-7; possible D gene TRBD1, 6 bases. The CDR3 runs to 14 residues. Germline V gene lookup returns CDR1 LGHDT and CDR2 YNNKEL (reference sequence). Trimming shortened V by 1 base and J by 4 bases, and 11 bases separated the two germline ends. DNA of the CDR3: TGTGCCAGCAGCCAAGGTGCAGGGGCATACGAGCAGTACTTC. This gives the protein CASSQGAGAYEQYF.